One sample yielded the 10 T cell receptor beta chains listed below, sequenced in a study of T cell responses to AZD1222 COVID-19 vaccine. Clones were sequenced by immunoSEQ multiplex PCR, and TCRdb holds only the in-frame ones, with some missing. Of 95,000 to 150,000 clones in the sample, 90% to 95% are singletons; the top ten hold around 5%. The sequencing here drew on peripheral blood, taken 28 days after the second AZD1222 dose. These receptors were collected from an adult who received the AZD1222 COVID-19 vaccine.

The chain links TRBV5-6 to TRBJ1-5, with no clear D. Trimming shortened V by 1 base and J by 4 bases, and 3 bases separated the two germline ends. Germline assignment: CDR1 SGHDT and CDR2 YYEEEE. The CDR3 spans 12 residues. The CDR3 here is CASSLRNQPQHF. The CDR3 DNA is TGTGCCAGCAGCTTGCGAAATCAGCCCCAGCATTTT.

This rearrangement joins TRBV12-5 to TRBJ1-5; D is unclear. Trimming took off 2 bases at V and 6 bases at J, with 8 bases between the two ends. The CDR3 loop spans 13 amino acids. Per the germline V gene, CDR1 is LGHNT and CDR2 is FRNRAP. The CDR3 coding sequence is TGTGCTAGTGGTTTGATGTGGGGTCAGCCCCAGCATTTT. This gives the protein CASGLMWGQPQHF.

J is TRBJ1-1 and V is TRBV6-2 or TRBV6-3, with D perhaps matching TRBD1 (5 bases). Per germline, CDR1 MNHEY and CDR2 SVGEGT. Trimming shortened V by 5 bases and J by 3 bases, and 10 bases separated the two germline ends. The CDR3 extends over 13 amino acids. DNA for the CDR3: TGTGCCAGCAGTCACCAGGGAGACACTGAAGCTTTCTTT. This encodes CASSHQGDTEAFF.

This chain uses TRBV12-5 with TRBJ1-1; 7 nucleotides line up with TRBD1. CDR1 is LGHNT and CDR2 is FRNRAP in the germline V gene. Germline trimming cut 2 bases from V and 3 bases from J; bases unmatched to any gene: 6. This CDR3 contains 15 residues. The CDR3 region has the DNA TGTGCTAGTGGTTTGAACCTAGGGGGCTACACTGAAGCTTTCTTT. Protein: CASGLNLGGYTEAFF.

The genes are TRBV11-3 and TRBJ2-3, with a tentative D call TRBD2 (6 bases). The V gene's germline CDR1 is SGHNT and CDR2 YENEEA. The CDR3 spans 15 residues. The germline V and J ends were trimmed by 5 bases and 3 bases, with 15 bases remaining between them. CDR3 coding DNA: TGTGCCAGCAGCCCGGGGCACCGGGGGACAGATACGCAGTATTTT. Protein sequence: CASSPGHRGTDTQYF. The full variable domain, completed using reference TRBV11-3 and TRBJ2-3, is EAGVVQSPRYKIIEKKQPVAFWCNPISGHNTLYWYLQNLGQGPELLIRYENEEAVDDSQLPKDRFSAERLKGVDSTLKIQPAELGDSAVYLCASSPGHRGTDTQYFGPGTRLTVL.

The chain links TRBV6-5 to TRBJ1-1, with D possibly being TRBD1 (6 bases). This CDR3 contains 13 residues. CDR1 and CDR2 (germline): MNHEY, SVGAGI. Trimming removed 6 bases from V and 7 bases from J, with 15 bases in between. The DNA of the CDR3 is TGTGCCAGCAGGGGAATGGGGGCCTTTGAAGCTTTCTTT. As protein: CASRGMGAFEAFF.

The chain carries TRBV12-3 or TRBV12-4 and TRBJ1-2, with D perhaps matching TRBD1 (6 bases). The V and J ends lost 4 bases and 4 bases respectively, with 10 bases between them. This CDR3 spans 13 amino acids. CDR3 loop: CASSSRGRYGYTF. CDR3 DNA sequence: TGTGCCAGCAGTTCCAGGGGACGCTATGGCTACACCTTC.

The chain combines TRBV12-3 or TRBV12-4 with TRBJ2-1; no firm D call. V was pared by 6 bases and J by 5 bases, with 11 bases between. The CDR3 loop spans 13 amino acids. The CDR3 here is CASRPARNNEQFF. The CDR3 nucleotides read TGTGCCAGCAGACCGGCTAGGAACAATGAGCAGTTCTTC.

For this clone: Other DNA sequences in this sample translate to the same CDR3. This chain links TRBV5-1 with TRBJ2-3, with D possibly TRBD1 on 5 matching bases. V was trimmed by 0 bases and J by 0 bases, leaving 5 bases between them. This CDR3 has 14 amino acids. The germline V gene has CDR1 SGHRS and CDR2 YFSETQ. The DNA for the CDR3 is TGCGCCAGCAGCTTGGCAGGGAGCACAGATACGCAGTATTTT. It specifies CASSLAGSTDTQYF.

J is TRBJ2-2 and V is TRBV19; D ambiguous. Germline assignment: CDR1 LNHDA and CDR2 SQIVND (reference sequence). Trimming removed 3 bases at V and 1 base at J, with 12 bases between. CDR3 length equals 16 residues. In DNA, the CDR3 is TGTGCCAGTAGTATCCCACTTATGAGGAACACCGGGGAGCTGTTTTTT. As protein: CASSIPLMRNTGELFF.